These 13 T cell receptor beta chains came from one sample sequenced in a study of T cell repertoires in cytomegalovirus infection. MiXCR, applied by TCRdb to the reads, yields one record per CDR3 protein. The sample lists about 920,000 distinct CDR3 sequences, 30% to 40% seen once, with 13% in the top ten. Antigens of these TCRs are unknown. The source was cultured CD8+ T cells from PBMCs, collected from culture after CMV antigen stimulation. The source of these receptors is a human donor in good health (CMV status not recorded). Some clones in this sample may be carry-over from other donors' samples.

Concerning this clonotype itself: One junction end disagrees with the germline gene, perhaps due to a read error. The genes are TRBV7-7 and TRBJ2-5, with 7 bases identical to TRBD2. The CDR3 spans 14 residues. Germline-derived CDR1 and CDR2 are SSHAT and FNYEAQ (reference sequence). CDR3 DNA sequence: TGTGCTAGCAGCTTTGGGGGGGATGGAGAGACCCAGTACTTC. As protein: CASSFGGDGETQYF.

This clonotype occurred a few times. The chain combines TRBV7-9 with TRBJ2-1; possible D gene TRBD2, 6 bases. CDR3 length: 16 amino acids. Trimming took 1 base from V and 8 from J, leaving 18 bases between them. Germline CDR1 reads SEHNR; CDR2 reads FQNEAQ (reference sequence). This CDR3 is CASSLVISEGRYEQFF. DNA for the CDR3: TGTGCCAGCAGCTTAGTGATATCGGAGGGTCGGTATGAGCAGTTCTTC.

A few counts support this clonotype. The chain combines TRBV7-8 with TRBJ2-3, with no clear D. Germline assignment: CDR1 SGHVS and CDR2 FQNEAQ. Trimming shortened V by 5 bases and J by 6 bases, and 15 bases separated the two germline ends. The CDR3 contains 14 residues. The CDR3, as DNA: TGTGCCAGCAGCCCCCCCCTTAGACGTGATACGCAGTATTTT. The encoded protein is CASSPPLRRDTQYF.

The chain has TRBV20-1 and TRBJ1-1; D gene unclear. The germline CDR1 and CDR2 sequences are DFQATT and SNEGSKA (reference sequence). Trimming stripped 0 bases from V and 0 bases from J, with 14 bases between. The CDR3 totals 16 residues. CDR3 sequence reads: CSARDRTLTVNTEAFF. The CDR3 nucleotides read TGCAGTGCTAGAGATCGCACCCTGACCGTGAACACTGAAGCTTTCTTT.

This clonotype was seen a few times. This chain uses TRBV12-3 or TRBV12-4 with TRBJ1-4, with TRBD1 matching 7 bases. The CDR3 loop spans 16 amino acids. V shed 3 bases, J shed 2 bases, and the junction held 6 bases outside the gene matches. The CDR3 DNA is TGTGCCAGCAGTTTCAGGTTACAGGGGACTAATGAAAAACTGTTTTTT. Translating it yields CASSFRLQGTNEKLFF.

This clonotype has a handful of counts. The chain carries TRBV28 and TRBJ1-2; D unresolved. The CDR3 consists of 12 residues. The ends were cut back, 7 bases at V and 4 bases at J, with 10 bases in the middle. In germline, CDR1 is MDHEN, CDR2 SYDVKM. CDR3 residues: CASIRSPYGYTF. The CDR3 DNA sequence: TGTGCCAGCATTCGGTCCCCCTATGGCTACACCTTC.

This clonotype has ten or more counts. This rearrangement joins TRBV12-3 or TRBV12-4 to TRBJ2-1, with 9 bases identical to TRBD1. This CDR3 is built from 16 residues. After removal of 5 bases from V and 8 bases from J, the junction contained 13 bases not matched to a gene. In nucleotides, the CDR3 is TGTGCCAGCAGTCCGGGACAGGGTTTGGGGTGGGATGAGCAGTTCTTC. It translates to CASSPGQGLGWDEQFF.

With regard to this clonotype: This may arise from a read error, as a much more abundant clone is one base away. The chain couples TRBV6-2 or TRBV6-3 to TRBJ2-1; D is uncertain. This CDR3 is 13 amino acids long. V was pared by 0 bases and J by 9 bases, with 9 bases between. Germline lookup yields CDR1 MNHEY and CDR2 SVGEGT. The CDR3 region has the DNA TGTGCCAGCAGTTACTCTTGGGGTAGTGAGCAGTTCTTC. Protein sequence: CASSYSWGSEQFF.

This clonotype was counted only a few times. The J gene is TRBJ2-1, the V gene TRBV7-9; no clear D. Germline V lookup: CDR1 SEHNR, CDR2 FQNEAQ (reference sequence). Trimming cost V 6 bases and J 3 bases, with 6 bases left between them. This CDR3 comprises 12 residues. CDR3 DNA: TGTGCCAGCAGAGACGACTACAATGAGCAGTTCTTC. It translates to CASRDDYNEQFF.

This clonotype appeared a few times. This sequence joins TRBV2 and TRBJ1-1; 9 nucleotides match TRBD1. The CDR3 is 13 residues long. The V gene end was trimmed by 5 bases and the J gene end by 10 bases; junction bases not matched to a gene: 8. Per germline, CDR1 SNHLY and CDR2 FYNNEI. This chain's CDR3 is CASSPTGGLGAFF. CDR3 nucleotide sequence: TGTGCCAGCAGTCCTACAGGGGGCCTAGGAGCTTTCTTT.

The CDR3 nucleotides read TGTGCCACCAGCGGACACTCGGGGACCTGGCCCTACAATGAGCAGTTCTTC. Protein product: CATSGHSGTWPYNEQFF. This chain joins TRBV15 and TRBJ2-1, with D perhaps given as TRBD1 or TRBD2 (5 bases each). The CDR3 totals 17 residues. V lost 5 bases and J 2 bases, leaving 19 bases between the germline ends. From germline, CDR1 is LNHNV and CDR2 YYDKDF (reference sequence).

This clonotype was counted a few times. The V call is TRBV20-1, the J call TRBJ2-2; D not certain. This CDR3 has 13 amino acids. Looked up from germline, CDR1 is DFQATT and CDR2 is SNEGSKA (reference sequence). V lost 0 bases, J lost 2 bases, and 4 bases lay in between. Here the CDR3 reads CSARDFNTGELFF. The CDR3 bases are TGCAGTGCTAGAGATTTTAACACCGGGGAGCTGTTTTTT.

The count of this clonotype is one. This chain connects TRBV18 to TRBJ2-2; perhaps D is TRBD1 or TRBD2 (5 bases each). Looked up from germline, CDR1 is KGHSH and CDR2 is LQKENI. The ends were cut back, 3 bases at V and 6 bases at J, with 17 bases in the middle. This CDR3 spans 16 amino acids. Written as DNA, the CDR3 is TGTGCCAGCTCACCTTACCGAGCCGGGGACGCCGGGGAGCTGTTTTTT. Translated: CASSPYRAGDAGELFF.